The 27 T cell receptor beta chains below come from one sample, sequenced in a study of T cells in women clearing cervical HPV infection. TCRdb keeps only in-frame clones here, not all; method: immunoSEQ multiplex PCR. This sample's clone table lists about 30,000 clones. Sequencing was carried out using blood buffy coat. Receptor source: a woman aged 18 to 75 with a cervical HPV16 infection that either progressed to CIN3+ or cleared (not recorded which).

This clone is called medium-sized (0.01 to 0.1%) based on its frequency. The read terminates 3 residues before the CDR3 end, so the remaining end is supplied by the germline J gene. The chain has TRBV7-3 and TRBJ2-2; D might be TRBD2 (7 bases). Per the germline V gene, CDR1 is SGHTA and CDR2 is FQGTGA. The CDR3 is 15 residues long. Partial CDR3 DNA: TGTGCCAGCAGTCCTGGAGGGGGAGGGAATGAAAAG. Translation: CASSPGGGGNEK. The full CDR3 protein is CASSPGGGGNEKLFF.

This CDR3 reads CASVTTGETQYF. The sequenced part of the CDR3 DNA is TGTGCCAGCGTAACGACGGGGGAGACT. The chain carries TRBV11-2 and TRBJ2-4, with TRBD2 as a possible D gene (6 bases). The CDR3 end lies 3 residues beyond the end of the read and is filled in from the germline J gene. Germline CDR1 reads SGHAT; CDR2 reads FQNNGV. The CDR3 contains 12 residues.

The chain's CDR3 is CAWSKSSGGSRMETQYF. Incomplete CDR3 DNA: TGTGCCTGGAGTAAATCTAGCGGGGGGTCCCGGATGGAGACC. The chain recombines TRBV30 with TRBJ2-5, with 11 positions matching TRBD2. The DNA ends 3 residues before the CDR3 does, and the rest of the CDR3 is filled in from the germline J gene. This CDR3 is built from 17 residues. Per germline, CDR1 GTSNPN and CDR2 SVGIG (reference sequence). V lost 2 bases, J lost 5 bases, and 13 bases stayed unmatched.

A word on this clone: The read falls 3 residues short of the CDR3 end, and the missing part is taken from the germline J gene. The chain has TRBV30 and TRBJ1-6, with a possible D match to TRBD1 (5 bases). The CDR3 contains 13 residues. Trimming took off 4 bases at V and 9 bases at J, with 13 bases between the two ends. Germline CDR1 is GTSNPN and CDR2 is SVGIG (reference sequence). The CDR3 loop is CAWKMLGVSPLHF. Partial CDR3 DNA: TGTGCCTGGAAAATGTTAGGGGTTTCACCC.

A word on this clone: The DNA ends 3 residues before the CDR3 does, and the rest of the CDR3 is filled in from the germline J gene. The gene calls are TRBV14 and TRBJ1-5; no definite D call. This CDR3 has 17 residues. Trimming pared 0 bases from V and 4 bases from J, leaving 16 bases between. Looked up from germline, CDR1 is SGHDN and CDR2 is FVKESK. This CDR3 is CASSQEEGYSGNQPQHF. Partial CDR3 DNA: TGTGCCAGCAGCCAAGAGGAGGGATATTCGGGGAATCAGCCC.

Comment on this clone: Read sequence stops 3 residues before the CDR3 end, and the germline J gene provides the missing end. The J gene is TRBJ2-2, the V gene TRBV20-1; a possible D gene is TRBD2 (6 bases). CDR3 length: 15 amino acids. Germline V gene data show CDR1 as DFQATT and CDR2 as SNEGSKA (reference sequence). The ends were cut back, 0 bases at V and 7 bases at J, with 15 bases in the middle. The sequenced CDR3 bases are TGCAGTGCTAGAGAAGGGCGGGGTTATGGCGGGGAG. Protein: CSAREGRGYGGE. The full CDR3 is CSAREGRGYGGELFF.

Note on this clone: The read ends 3 residues early relative to the CDR3; the germline J gene fills the gap. This chain links TRBV18 with TRBJ1-2; 7 positions agree with TRBD1. Germline V gene data show CDR1 as KGHSH and CDR2 as LQKENI. CDR3 length: 16 residues. Trimming at V came to 6 bases and at J to 4 bases, leaving 14 bases not matched to a gene. This chain's CDR3 is CASSPQTGEKSYGYTF. CDR3 DNA (partial): TGTGCCAGCTCGCCCCAAACAGGGGAGAAGAGCTATGGC.

Partial CDR3 DNA: TGTGCCAGCAGCCCCAAGACAGGGACCGGGGAG. It codes for CASSPKTGTGE. In full, the CDR3 is CASSPKTGTGELFF. The V and J genes are TRBV7-9 and TRBJ2-2; TRBD1 aligns across 7 bases. The read falls 3 residues short of the CDR3 end, and the missing part is taken from the germline J gene. The CDR3 spans 14 residues. The germline gives CDR1 SEHNR, CDR2 FQNEAQ (reference sequence). V trimming: 5 bases; J trimming: 5 bases; junction bases outside the gene matches: 5.

To note about this clone: The read terminates 3 residues ahead of where the CDR3 ends, so the germline J gene completes it. V and J are TRBV20-1 and TRBJ2-5; 8 bases fit TRBD1. The ends lost 6 bases at V and 7 bases at J; junction bases unmatched: 10. The CDR3 contains 13 residues. CDR1 is DFQATT and CDR2 is SNEGSKA in the germline V gene (reference sequence). This chain's CDR3 is CSAEYTGGGTQYF. The part of the CDR3 DNA that was read is TGCAGTGCAGAATATACAGGGGGTGGGACC.

In regard to this clone: The CDR3 end falls 3 residues outside the read, so it is completed with the germline J gene. The chain links TRBV19 to TRBJ2-3, with 8 bases fitting TRBD1. The germline CDR1 and CDR2 sequences are LNHDA and SQIVND (reference sequence). Losses at the gene ends were 2 bases for V and 5 bases for J; bases not matched to a gene: 3. The CDR3 is made up of 14 amino acids. The part of the CDR3 DNA that was read is TGTGCCAGTAGTATACAGGGGGCAGGAGATACG. It is translated as CASSIQGAGDT. The CDR3 in full is CASSIQGAGDTQYF.

As concerns this clone: The missing CDR3 end, 3 residues past where the read stops, is filled in from the germline J gene. The chain uses TRBV10-1 and TRBJ2-2, with TRBD1 matching 7 bases. This CDR3 has 17 amino acids. V shed 4 bases and J 8 bases; nucleotides not matched to a gene: 16. Germline CDR1 reads WNHNN; CDR2 reads SYGVQD (reference sequence). This chain's CDR3 is CASSGDYLTGTKGELFF. CDR3 DNA, as far as it was read: TGCGCCAGCAGTGGGGATTATTTGACAGGGACAAAGGGGGAG.

To note about this clone: Sequencing ends 3 residues short of the CDR3 end; the germline J gene provides the rest. This chain joins TRBV4-2 and TRBJ2-2; 10 positions agree with TRBD2. V lost 1 base to trimming and J lost 6 bases; unmatched junction nucleotides: 8. There are 17 residues in the CDR3. Germline-derived CDR1 and CDR2 are LGHNA and YNFKEQ. The sequenced CDR3 bases are TGTGCCAGCAGCCAAGCCCCGGCAAGCGGGGGGGCCGGGGAG. Translating it yields CASSQAPASGGAGE. Given in full, the CDR3 is CASSQAPASGGAGELFF.

Of note for this clone: Sequencing ends 3 residues short of the CDR3 end; the germline J gene provides the rest. The rearrangement joins TRBV10-2 to TRBJ1-1; D is undetermined. The germline CDR1 and CDR2 sequences are WSHSY and SAAADI. V lost 3 bases, J lost 4 bases, and 12 bases lay in between. The CDR3 is 14 residues long. The CDR3 bases that were read are TGCGCCAGCAGTGAACAACCGGCGGCCACTGAA. Its protein product is CASSEQPAATE. The whole CDR3 region reads CASSEQPAATEAFF.

Concerning this clone itself: The read ends 3 residues early relative to the CDR3; the germline J gene fills the gap. V gene TRBV7-9 combines with J gene TRBJ2-3; perhaps TRBD2 as D (6 bases). The V gene's germline CDR1 is SEHNR and CDR2 FQNEAQ (reference sequence). The CDR3 consists of 15 residues. The part of the CDR3 DNA that was read is TGTGCCAGCAGCTTAGAATGGAGGGGCGGAGAGACG. It is translated as CASSLEWRGGET. Given in full, the CDR3 is CASSLEWRGGETQYF.

Points on this clone: With the read ending 3 residues before the CDR3 end, the germline J gene is used to fill in that end. The rearrangement joins TRBV5-4 to TRBJ1-3; no firm D call. The V gene lost 5 bases and the J gene lost 0 bases, with 15 bases spanning the gap. CDR1 is SGHNT, CDR2 YYREEE, per germline (reference sequence). The length of the CDR3 is 16 residues. The CDR3 bases that were read are TGTGCCAGCAGTCGTACCGGGGTGATCTCTGGAAACACC. It yields the protein CASSRTGVISGNT. The entire CDR3 protein reads CASSRTGVISGNTIYF.

For this clone: The read finishes 3 residues shy of the CDR3 end, and the germline J gene is used to complete it. The chain uses TRBV7-2 and TRBJ2-4; D could derive from TRBD1 or TRBD2 (5 bases each). In germline, CDR1 is SGHTA, CDR2 FQGNSA. The CDR3 sequence is 13 residues long. The CDR3 bases that were read are TGTGCCAGCAGCTCCTTGGCCGTGAGGGGT. Translation: CASSSLAVRG. The CDR3 reads in full as CASSSLAVRGQYF.

Of note for this clone: The read terminates 3 residues ahead of where the CDR3 ends, so the germline J gene completes it. V gene TRBV28 combines with J gene TRBJ1-3, with 7 positions matching TRBD1. The CDR3 is made up of 14 amino acids. J lost 2 bases, V lost 6 bases, and 4 bases had no gene match. CDR1 is MDHEN, CDR2 SYDVKM, per germline. The part of the CDR3 DNA that was read is TGTGCCAGCAGGCCCACAGGGGCTGGAAACACC. This codes for CASRPTGAGNT. In full, the CDR3 is CASRPTGAGNTIYF.

The CDR3 is CASSPGQGQPQYF. The DNA read from the CDR3 is TGTGCCAGCTCACCGGGACAGGGTCAGCCG. V usage is TRBV18 and J usage is TRBJ2-3; 9 nucleotides line up with TRBD1. The sequence runs out 3 residues before the end of the CDR3; the remainder is reconstructed from the germline J gene. Germline V gene sequence: CDR1 KGHSH, CDR2 LQKENI. The CDR3 contains 13 residues.

Of note for this clone: The read stops 3 residues short of the end of the CDR3; the missing end is completed from the germline J gene. The V and J genes are TRBV6-1 and TRBJ1-6, with 7 bases lining up with TRBD1. The CDR3 spans 17 residues. Germline CDR1 MNHNS, CDR2 SASEGT. V was pared by 2 bases and J by 4 bases, with 8 bases of the junction left unmatched. CDR3 in amino acids: CASSERQGSPYNSPLHF. Partial CDR3 DNA: TGTGCCAGCAGTGAACGACAGGGATCACCTTATAATTCACCC.

Concerning this clone itself: The read falls 3 residues short of the CDR3 end, and the missing part is taken from the germline J gene. The J gene is TRBJ2-4, the V gene TRBV5-1; 14 nucleotides align to TRBD2. The CDR3 totals 17 residues. Per germline, CDR1 SGHRS and CDR2 YFSETQ. CDR3 bases read: TGCGCCAGCAGCTTGATGGGACTAGCGGGGGTTGGAGAGACT. This codes for CASSLMGLAGVGET. The CDR3 in its entirety is CASSLMGLAGVGETQYF.

A remark on this clone: The read comes to an end 3 residues before the CDR3 does, leaving the germline J gene to fill in the end. The rearrangement links TRBV12-3 or TRBV12-4 to TRBJ1-2; 8 bases fit TRBD1. Unmatched junction bases numbered 4, after V lost 3 bases and J lost 7 bases. This CDR3 is built from 13 residues. The CDR3 sequence is CASSFQGAGGYTF. The part of the CDR3 DNA that was read is TGTGCCAGCAGTTTTCAGGGGGCGGGTGGC.

A note on this clone: The read ends 3 residues early relative to the CDR3; the germline J gene fills the gap. The V and J genes are TRBV6-1 and TRBJ2-4, with a weak D call TRBD2 (7 bases). The CDR3 covers 15 residues. CDR1 and CDR2 (germline): MNHNS, SASEGT. The CDR3 is CASSEGGRGLGGQYF. The covered CDR3 bases are TGTGCCAGCAGTGAGGGTGGGAGGGGGTTGGGTGGT.

Points on this clone: The read ends 3 residues shy of where the CDR3 ends; the end is completed using the germline J gene. The chain couples TRBV5-6 to TRBJ1-2; D gene ambiguous. CDR3 length: 15 amino acids. Germline assignment: CDR1 SGHDT and CDR2 YYEEEE. Trimming took off 0 bases at V and 1 base at J, with 10 bases between the two ends. CDR3 DNA, as far as it was read: TGTGCCAGCAGCTTGGTAGCCCAAGTTAACTATGGC. As protein: CASSLVAQVNYG. The whole CDR3 sequence reads CASSLVAQVNYGYTF.

Regarding this clone: The CDR3 end lies 3 residues beyond the end of the read and is filled in from the germline J gene. This chain uses TRBV6-2 or TRBV6-3 with TRBJ2-1, with D possibly being TRBD1 (6 bases). Trimming pared 6 bases from V and 8 bases from J, leaving 14 bases between. This CDR3 is built from 13 residues. Germline V gene lookup returns CDR1 MNHEY and CDR2 SVGEGT. The CDR3 loop is CASRNMGAYEQFF. The CDR3 bases that were read are TGTGCCAGCAGAAACATGGGGGCCTATGAG.

With respect to this clone: Read data end 3 residues before the CDR3 end; the end is taken from the germline J gene. The genes are TRBV7-3 and TRBJ2-3; 8 bases are shared with TRBD2. J gave up 5 bases and V 1 base, and 8 bases lay outside the gene matches. The CDR3 contains 16 residues. CDR1 is SGHTA, CDR2 FQGTGA, per germline. CDR3 DNA, as far as it was read: TGTGCCAGCAGCTTAAGGGCGGGAGGACGTAGAGATACG. Protein sequence: CASSLRAGGRRDT. The complete CDR3 sequence is CASSLRAGGRRDTQYF.

As concerns this clone: The read ends 3 residues before the CDR3 terminus; that terminus is restored from the germline J gene. Other DNA sequences within the sample encode an identical CDR3. The chain joins TRBV7-8 to TRBJ1-3; possible D gene TRBD1, 6 bases. This CDR3 is 17 amino acids long. Germline CDR1 and CDR2: SGHVS and FQNEAQ. Trimming left V 3 bases short and J 0 bases short, with 15 bases between. CDR3 bases read: TGTGCCAGCAGCTTCCACAGGGTGCCCTTCTCTGGAAACACC. Protein: CASSFHRVPFSGNT. The entire CDR3 reads CASSFHRVPFSGNTIYF.

Worth noting for this clone: The CDR3 extends 3 residues past the end of the read, so its final part is completed from the germline J gene. This chain links TRBV7-9 with TRBJ1-4; 7 positions match TRBD1. Germline V lookup: CDR1 SEHNR, CDR2 FQNEAQ (reference sequence). This CDR3 has 15 residues. The ends lost 1 base at V and 4 bases at J; junction bases unmatched: 3. Partial CDR3 DNA: TGTGCCAGCAGCTTAGATGGACAGGATAATGAAAAA. Residues: CASSLDGQDNEK. The complete CDR3 protein is CASSLDGQDNEKLFF.